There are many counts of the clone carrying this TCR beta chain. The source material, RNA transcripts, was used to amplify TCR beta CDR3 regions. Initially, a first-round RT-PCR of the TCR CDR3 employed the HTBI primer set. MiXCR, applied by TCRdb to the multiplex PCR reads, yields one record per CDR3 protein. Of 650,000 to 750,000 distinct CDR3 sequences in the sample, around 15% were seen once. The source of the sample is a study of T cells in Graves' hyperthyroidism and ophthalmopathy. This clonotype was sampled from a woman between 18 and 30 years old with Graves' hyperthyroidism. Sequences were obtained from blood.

CDR3 coding DNA: TGTGCCAGCTCACCCGTGGCAGGGACGATCCACCAGCCCCAGCATTTT. It encodes CASSPVAGTIHQPQHF. The chain has TRBV18 and TRBJ1-5; TRBD1 is a possible D gene (5 bases). Trimming took off 3 bases at V and 7 bases at J, with 19 bases between the two ends. CDR1 KGHSH and CDR2 LQKENI come from the germline V gene. This CDR3 is 16 amino acids long.